This TCR beta chain came from a study of vaccination and CD4 T cells after COVID-19. Treatment defined: roughly ten-day PBMC culture with coronavirus spike peptide pools or control peptides (ViraFEST assay). The study sequenced cultured CD4+ T cell DNA using the Oncomine TCR Beta short-read assay. TCRdb processed the PCR reads anew with MiXCR; each CDR3 protein has one entry. The table has some 13,000 distinct CDR3 sequences, around 30% seen once. The CDR3 covers 13 residues. V lost 7 bases to trimming and J lost 4 bases, with 11 bases between them. Note on this clonotype: Antigen unknown.

The sample taken for sequencing was CD4+ T cells from blood, cultured in vitro. The rearrangement links TRBV12-3 or TRBV12-4 to TRBJ1-5, with D tentatively TRBD1 (5 bases). The source of this sequence is a human donor who had recovered from COVID-19. Here the CDR3 reads CASKFGGNQPQHF. CDR3 nucleotides: TGTGCCAGCAAGTTTGGGGGGAATCAGCCCCAGCATTTT.